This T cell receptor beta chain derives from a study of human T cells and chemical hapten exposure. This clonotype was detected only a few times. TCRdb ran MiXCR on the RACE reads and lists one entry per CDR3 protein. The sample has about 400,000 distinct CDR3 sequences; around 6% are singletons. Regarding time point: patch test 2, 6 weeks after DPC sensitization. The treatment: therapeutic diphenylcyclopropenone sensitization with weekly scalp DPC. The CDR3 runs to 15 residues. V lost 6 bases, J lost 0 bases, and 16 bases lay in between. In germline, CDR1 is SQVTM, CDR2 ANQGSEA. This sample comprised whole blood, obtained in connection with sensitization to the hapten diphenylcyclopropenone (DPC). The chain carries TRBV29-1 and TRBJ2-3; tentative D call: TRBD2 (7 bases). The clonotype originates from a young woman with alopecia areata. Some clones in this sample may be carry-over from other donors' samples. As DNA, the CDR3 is TGCAGCGTGAACGGGGGGCCCTCTAGCACAGATACGCAGTATTTT. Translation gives CSVNGGPSSTDTQYF.